The source of this T cell receptor beta chain is a study of response to subunit inactivated influenza vaccine. Study outcomes and limitations: The authors proposed limited new T cell recruitment per seasonal influenza vaccination.

Trimming shortened V by 2 bases and J by 6 bases, and 14 bases separated the two germline ends. The length of the CDR3 is 15 residues. In germline, CDR1 is LGHDT, CDR2 YNNKEL (reference sequence). As for this clonotype: The antigen remains undetermined.

TCRdb re-called the RT-PCR reads with MiXCR, one entry per CDR3 protein. The data hold about 650,000 distinct CDR3 sequences, with 14% observed a single time. This sequence joins TRBV3-1 and TRBJ1-5; D is uncertain. This receptor was identified in a man aged 50 to 59 who received an inactivated influenza vaccine. The material was PBMCs from blood, obtained 14 to 15 days before vaccination. DNA for the CDR3: TGTGCCAGCAGCCAAACACCAGCGAGTACTCAGCCCCAGCATTTT. Translating it yields CASSQTPASTQPQHF.